The entry that follows covers one TCR beta chain sequence. There is no known antigen for this receptor. Per-base qualities were not stored, and no clone one base away is much larger. This entry comes from a study of cytotoxic CD8 clonotypes in ibrutinib-treated CLL listed by TCRdb under 2021. Background on the whole study: In this cohort, some 14 patients were treatment-naive and roughly 10 were relapsed/refractory, while some 17 had unmutated IGHV. Partial responses were observed in 24 patients and complete responses in 2; after a median follow-up of 68 months, remission was maintained in some 14 patients and progression was observed in approximately 12. Response samples were obtained after a median of around 11 months of treatment, with a range of roughly 6 to 40 months. On average, each sample had about 250,000 productive templates and more than 75,000 productive rearrangements. Of the 90 or so people in the trial, 25 to 30 had longitudinal samples available. Cryopreserved peripheral blood mononuclear cells were obtained before treatment, at response, and at either sustained remission or disease progression. Every remission and progressive disease sample was obtained while ibrutinib was still being received by the patients. Paper-wide results and their limitations: At ibrutinib response clonality went up, during sustained remission it held steady, and at progression it dropped back toward baseline. Baseline clonality was found to be higher than that of age-matched healthy donors and was strongly correlated with circulating CD8+ T-cell counts. Sustained-remission and progressing patients did not have matched sampling times, and lymph node repertoires were not examined. Public clonotypes were found to be uncommon and were observed to contract or remain stable during treatment; the increase in clonality was shown to reflect expansion of private clonotypes at ibrutinib response.

A MiSeq instrument was used for deep resolution sequencing, which targeted depths ranging from 1 in 1 million up to 1 in 200,000 T cells, with coverage averaging 10x for each clonotype. TCR beta libraries were generated with the immunoSEQ hsTCRB Kit. Under the source paper's analysis protocol: Data were analyzed with ImmunoSEQ Data Assistant and ImmunoSEQ Analyzer, with V, D and J genes assigned per IMGT definitions. Clonality, which ranges from 0 to 1, was calculated by subtracting the normalized Shannon entropy of productive rearrangement frequencies from one. Only overrepresented clonotypes making up at least 0.05% of each patient's repertoire were included in the public clonotype analysis. Repertoires from some 14 age-matched healthy donors in immuneACCESS were used as clonality controls. TCRdb retrieved this table from immuneACCESS and kept in-frame rearrangements only. Not all clones are present; in checked studies, unresolved V genes account for under half, and no reason is known for the remainder. V, J and clone size are taken as reported in that table, and D and trimming were inferred from the DNA itself. This sample holds about 270,000 clones; roughly three quarters were observed only once. The leading ten clones occupy about 5% of the sample.

According to the germline V gene, CDR1 reads MNHEY and CDR2 reads SVGAGI. The CDR3 runs 13 residues from the cysteine to the phenylalanine. The only DNA kept is the CDR3, 39 bases in frame from the first base. Here V drops 6 bases and J drops 5 bases, and the junction holds 6 bases not matched to any gene. The label giving this sample's time point can be read as: progressive disease on ibrutinib. For TCR beta library preparation, 1.5 to 2.5 micrograms of genomic DNA was extracted from cryopreserved PBMCs. Longitudinal blood samples from CLL patients receiving ibrutinib monotherapy were subjected to high-throughput TCR beta sequencing. The patients took part in an open-label, single-center phase 2 trial of ibrutinib monotherapy.

The receptor's source is a human donor with chronic lymphocytic leukemia. The source was PBMCs, collected at disease progression, from a patient treated with ibrutinib. The chain employs TRBV6-5 and TRBJ2-7, and TRBD2 matches 8 of the central bases. The nucleotide sequence reads as follows: TGTGCCAGCAGGCGGGGGGTAAGGGACGAGCAGTACTTC. It specifies CASRRGVRDEQYF.